This entry lists 3 T cell receptor beta chains sequenced from one sample in a study of T cells in tumors after PD-1 blockade. The protocol was immunoSEQ multiplex PCR, while the TCRdb copy is restricted to in-frame clones and leaves out a portion. Here the sample spans roughly 47,000 clones, about four fifths being singletons. The source material was PBMCs, sampled before anti-PD-1 treatment. The receptors originated from a human donor with basal cell carcinoma.

The V gene is TRBV27, the J gene TRBJ2-1, with 12 bases identical to TRBD2. CDR3 length: 16 residues. Germline trimming cut 2 bases from V and 12 bases from J; bases unmatched to any gene: 11. CDR1 and CDR2 from the germline V gene are MNHEY and SMNVEV (reference sequence). Here the CDR3 reads CASSLSPTSGSVGQFF. The CDR3 DNA reads TGTGCCAGCAGTTTAAGCCCGACTAGCGGGAGTGTCGGGCAGTTCTTC.

The chain combines TRBV29-1 with TRBJ2-7; D is tentatively TRBD1 or TRBD2 (5 bases each). V was trimmed by 5 bases and J by 6 bases, leaving 14 bases between them. This CDR3 comprises 12 residues. The germline gives CDR1 SQVTM, CDR2 ANQGSEA. The CDR3 region has the DNA TGCAGCGTTATTCAGGGAGCTAGCGAGCAGTACTTC. This gives the protein CSVIQGASEQYF.

J is TRBJ2-4 and V is TRBV5-1; TRBD1 matches at 9 bases. The V and J ends lost 2 bases and 3 bases, in that order; junction bases with no gene match: 3. Germline lookup yields CDR1 SGHRS and CDR2 YFSETQ. This CDR3 is 15 amino acids long. This chain's CDR3 is CASSLEGQGKNIQYF. CDR3 nucleotides: TGCGCCAGCAGCTTAGAGGGACAGGGCAAAAACATTCAGTACTTC.